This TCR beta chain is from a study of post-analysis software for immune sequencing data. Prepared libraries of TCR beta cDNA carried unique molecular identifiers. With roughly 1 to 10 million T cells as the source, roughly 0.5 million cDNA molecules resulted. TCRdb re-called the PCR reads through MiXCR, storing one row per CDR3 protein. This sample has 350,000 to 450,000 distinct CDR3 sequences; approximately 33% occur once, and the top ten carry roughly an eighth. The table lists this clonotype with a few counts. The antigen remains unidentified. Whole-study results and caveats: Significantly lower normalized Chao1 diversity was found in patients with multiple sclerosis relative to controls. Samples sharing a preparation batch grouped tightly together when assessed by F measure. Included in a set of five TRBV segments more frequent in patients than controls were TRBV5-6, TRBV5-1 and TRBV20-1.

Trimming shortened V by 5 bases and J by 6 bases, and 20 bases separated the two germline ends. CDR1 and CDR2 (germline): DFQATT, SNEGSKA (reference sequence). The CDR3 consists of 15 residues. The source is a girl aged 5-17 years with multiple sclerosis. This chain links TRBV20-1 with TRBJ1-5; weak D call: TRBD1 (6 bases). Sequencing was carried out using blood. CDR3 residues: CSAAGGFRGAQPQHF. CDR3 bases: TGCAGTGCTGCCGGGGGCTTTCGGGGAGCTCAGCCCCAGCATTTT.